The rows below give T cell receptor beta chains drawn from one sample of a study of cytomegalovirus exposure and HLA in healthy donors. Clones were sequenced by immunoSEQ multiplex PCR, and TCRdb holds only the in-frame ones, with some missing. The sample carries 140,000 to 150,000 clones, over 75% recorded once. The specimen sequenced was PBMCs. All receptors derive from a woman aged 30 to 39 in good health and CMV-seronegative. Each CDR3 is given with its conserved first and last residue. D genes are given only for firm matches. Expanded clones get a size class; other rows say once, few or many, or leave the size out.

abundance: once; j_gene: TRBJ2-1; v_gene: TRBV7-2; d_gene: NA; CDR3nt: TGTGCCAGCAGCTGGTCCGGGAAAAACAATGAGCAGTTCTTC; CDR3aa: CASSWSGKNNEQFF
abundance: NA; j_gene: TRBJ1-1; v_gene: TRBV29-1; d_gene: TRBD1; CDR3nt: TGCAGCGGGACAGGTGGCAATACTGAAGCTTTCTTT; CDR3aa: CSGTGGNTEAFF
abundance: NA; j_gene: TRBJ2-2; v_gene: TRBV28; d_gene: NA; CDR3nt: TGTGCCAGCAGTTTAGACCGGGCGGGTGCCGGGGAGCTGTTTTTT; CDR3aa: CASSLDRAGAGELFF
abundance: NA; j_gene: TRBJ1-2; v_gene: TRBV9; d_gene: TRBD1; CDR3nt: TGTGCCAGCAGCCCCGGGACAGGGGTCGACTATGGCTACACCTTC; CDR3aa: CASSPGTGVDYGYTF
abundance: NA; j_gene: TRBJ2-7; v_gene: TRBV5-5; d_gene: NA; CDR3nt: TGTGCCAGCAGCTTGACAGGGAACTACGAGCAGTACTTC; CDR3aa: CASSLTGNYEQYF
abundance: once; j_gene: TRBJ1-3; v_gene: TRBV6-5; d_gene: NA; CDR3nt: TGTGCCAGCAGACGCCAGGGAAGTGCTGGAAACACCATATATTTT; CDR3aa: CASRRQGSAGNTIYF
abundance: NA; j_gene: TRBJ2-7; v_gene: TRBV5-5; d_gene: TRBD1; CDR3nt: TGTGCCAGCAGCTTGGGGCTAGGGGGCGTCTACGAGCAGTACTTC; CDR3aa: CASSLGLGGVYEQYF
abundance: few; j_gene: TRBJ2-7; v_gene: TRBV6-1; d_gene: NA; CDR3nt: TGTGCCAGCAGTGACCAATGGAGGGGTGCCTACGAGCAGTACTTC; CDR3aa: CASSDQWRGAYEQYF
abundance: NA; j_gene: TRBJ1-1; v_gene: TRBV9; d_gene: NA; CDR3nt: TGTGCCAGCAGCGTAGCACAGATGAACACTGAAGCTTTCTTT; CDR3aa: CASSVAQMNTEAFF
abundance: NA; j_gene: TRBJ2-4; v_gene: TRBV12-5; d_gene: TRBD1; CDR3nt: TGTGCTAGTGGTTTGGTCATACGACAGGGCGGCATTCAGTACTTC; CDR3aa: CASGLVIRQGGIQYF
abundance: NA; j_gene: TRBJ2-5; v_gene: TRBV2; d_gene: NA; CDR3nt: TGTGCCAGCAGCCATGGCCCGAGGGGGGAGACCCAGTACTTC; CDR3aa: CASSHGPRGETQYF
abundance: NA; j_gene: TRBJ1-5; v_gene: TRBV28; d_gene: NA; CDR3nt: TGTGCCAGCACATCCTTGGGGGGAGACAATCAGCCCCAGCATTTT; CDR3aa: CASTSLGGDNQPQHF
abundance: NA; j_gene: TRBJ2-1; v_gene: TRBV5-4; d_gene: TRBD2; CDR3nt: TGTGCCAGCAGCTTGGAAACTAGCGGCGATGAGCAGTTCTTC; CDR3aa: CASSLETSGDEQFF
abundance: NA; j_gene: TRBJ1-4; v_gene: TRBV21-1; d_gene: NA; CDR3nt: TGTGCCAGCAGCAAAGAATGCGGGGCAACTAATGAAAAACTGTTTTTT; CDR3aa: CASSKECGATNEKLFF
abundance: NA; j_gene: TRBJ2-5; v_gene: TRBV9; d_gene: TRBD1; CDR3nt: TGTGCCAGCAGCGTAATGGGCAGGGGGCGAGAGACCCAGTACTTC; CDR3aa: CASSVMGRGRETQYF
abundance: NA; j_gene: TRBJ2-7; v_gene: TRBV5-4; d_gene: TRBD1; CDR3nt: TGTGCCAGCAGCTCGGGACAGGCCATTACGGGGGAGCAGTACTTC; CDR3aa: CASSSGQAITGEQYF
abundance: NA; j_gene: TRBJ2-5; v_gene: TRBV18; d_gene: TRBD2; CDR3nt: TGTGCCAGCTCACCGGGACTAGGACGAGGAGAGACCCAGTACTTC; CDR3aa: CASSPGLGRGETQYF
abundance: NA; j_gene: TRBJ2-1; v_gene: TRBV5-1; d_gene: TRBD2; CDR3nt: TGCGCCAGCAGCTTGACTAGCGGCTCCTACAATGAGCAGTTCTTC; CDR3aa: CASSLTSGSYNEQFF
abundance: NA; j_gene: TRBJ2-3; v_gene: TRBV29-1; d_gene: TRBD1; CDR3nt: TGCACCGTAAGGGGGCTAACAGATACGCAGTATTTT; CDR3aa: CTVRGLTDTQYF
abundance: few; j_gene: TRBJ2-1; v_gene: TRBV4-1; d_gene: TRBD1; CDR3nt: TGCGCCAGCAGCCAGGAAAGGACAGGGTACAATGAGCAGTTCTTC; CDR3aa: CASSQERTGYNEQFF
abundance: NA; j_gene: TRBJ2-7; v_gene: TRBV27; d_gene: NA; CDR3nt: TGTGCCAGCAGTTTAAGGACAGCAGGGGGGAGCGGGCAGTACTTC; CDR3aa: CASSLRTAGGSGQYF
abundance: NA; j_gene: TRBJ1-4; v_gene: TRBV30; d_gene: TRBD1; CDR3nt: TGTGCCTGGAGTGTACAGGGGGCCCACCTTAATGAAAAACTGTTTTTT; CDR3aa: CAWSVQGAHLNEKLFF
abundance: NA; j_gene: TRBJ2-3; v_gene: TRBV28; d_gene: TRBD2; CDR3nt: TGTGCCATCGCGGCGGGAGGAAGAGATACGCAGTATTTT; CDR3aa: CAIAAGGRDTQYF
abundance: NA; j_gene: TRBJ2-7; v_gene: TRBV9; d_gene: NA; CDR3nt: TGTGCCAGCAGCCCCCGGTGGGCCGTCCCCCACGAGCAGTACTTC; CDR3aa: CASSPRWAVPHEQYF
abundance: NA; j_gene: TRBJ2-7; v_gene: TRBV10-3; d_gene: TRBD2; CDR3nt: TGTGCCATCAGTGAGTCTGGGACTAGCGGGAGGGCCAACTCCTACGAGCAGTACTTC; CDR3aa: CAISESGTSGRANSYEQYF
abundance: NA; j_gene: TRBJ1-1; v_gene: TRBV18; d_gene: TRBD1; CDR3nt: TGTGCCAGCTCACTCGGGACAGGGAACACTGAAGCTTTCTTT; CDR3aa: CASSLGTGNTEAFF
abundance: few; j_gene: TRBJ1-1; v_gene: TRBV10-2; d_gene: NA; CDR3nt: TGCGCCAGCAGTGTTCAGGGGCGCACTGAAGCTTTCTTT; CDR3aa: CASSVQGRTEAFF
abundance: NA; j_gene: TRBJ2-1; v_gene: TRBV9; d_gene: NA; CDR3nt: TGTGCCAGCGGGGAAGGGGGGGATGAGCAGTTCTTC; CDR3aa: CASGEGGDEQFF
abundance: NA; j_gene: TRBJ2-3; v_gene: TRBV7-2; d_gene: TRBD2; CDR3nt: TGTGCCAGCAGCTTTACGGGACTAGCGGGGGTTAGCACAGATACGCAGTATTTT; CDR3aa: CASSFTGLAGVSTDTQYF
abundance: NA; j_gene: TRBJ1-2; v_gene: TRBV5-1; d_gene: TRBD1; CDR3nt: TGCGCCAGCAGCAAGTTAGACAGGGGGCATGGCTACACCTTC; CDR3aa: CASSKLDRGHGYTF
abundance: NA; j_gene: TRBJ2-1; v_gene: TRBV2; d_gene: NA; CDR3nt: TGTGCCAGCGACTCGCGTTGGTCCTACAATGAGCAGTTCTTC; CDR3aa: CASDSRWSYNEQFF
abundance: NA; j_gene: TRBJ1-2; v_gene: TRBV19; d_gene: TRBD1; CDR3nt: TGTGCCAGTAGTAACCCGGGACAGGGTGGAGGCTATGGCTACACCTTC; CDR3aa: CASSNPGQGGGYGYTF
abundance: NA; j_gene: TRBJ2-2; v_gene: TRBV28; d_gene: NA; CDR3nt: TGTGCCAGCGGTGGGGCGGGACGGATTAACACCGGGGAGCTGTTTTTT; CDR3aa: CASGGAGRINTGELFF
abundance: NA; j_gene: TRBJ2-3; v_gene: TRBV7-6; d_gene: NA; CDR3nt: TGTGCCAGCAGCTCCCCTACTAGCCCAGGAATCCCAGATACGCAGTATTTT; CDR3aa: CASSSPTSPGIPDTQYF
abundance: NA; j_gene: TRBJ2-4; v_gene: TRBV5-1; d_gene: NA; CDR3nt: TGCGCCAGCAGCTTGATGGCTGGCGGAAGACCTAAAAACATTCAGTACTTC; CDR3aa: CASSLMAGGRPKNIQYF
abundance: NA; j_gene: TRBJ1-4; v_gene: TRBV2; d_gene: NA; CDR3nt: TGTGCCAGCAGTGTACTCAGGGCCACTAATGAAAAACTGTTTTTT; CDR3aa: CASSVLRATNEKLFF
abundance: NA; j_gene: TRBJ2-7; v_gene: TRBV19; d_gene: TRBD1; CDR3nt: TGTGCCAGTAGTCCGCCGGCGGGACAGGGAACCTGCGAGCAGTACTTC; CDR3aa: CASSPPAGQGTCEQYF
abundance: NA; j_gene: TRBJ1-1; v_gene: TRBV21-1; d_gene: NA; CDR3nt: TGTGCCAGCAGCAACTCCGGGAACACTGAAGCTTTCTTT; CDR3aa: CASSNSGNTEAFF
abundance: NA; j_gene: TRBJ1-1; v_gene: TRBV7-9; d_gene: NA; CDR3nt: TGTGCCAGCAGCTTAGGGTTGCGGGGAGCTTTCTTT; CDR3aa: CASSLGLRGAFF
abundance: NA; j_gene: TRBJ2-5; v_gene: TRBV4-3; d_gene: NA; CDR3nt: TGCGCCAGCAGCCAAGATCTTGCGCGGGAGACCCAGTACTTC; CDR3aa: CASSQDLARETQYF
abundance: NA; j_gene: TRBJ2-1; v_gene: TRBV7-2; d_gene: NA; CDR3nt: TGTGCCAGCACCCCGGGCAGGGGCTCCTACAATGAGCAGTTCTTC; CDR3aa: CASTPGRGSYNEQFF
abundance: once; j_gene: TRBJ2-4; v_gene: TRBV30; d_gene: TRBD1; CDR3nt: TGTGCCTCGGGACAGGGGAAGAACATTCAGTACTTC; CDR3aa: CASGQGKNIQYF
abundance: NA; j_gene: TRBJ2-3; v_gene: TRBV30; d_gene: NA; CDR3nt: TGTGCCTGGAGTATAGCGCCAGGCACAGATACGCAGTATTTT; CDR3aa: CAWSIAPGTDTQYF
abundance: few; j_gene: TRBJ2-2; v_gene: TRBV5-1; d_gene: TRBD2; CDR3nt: TGCGCCAGCAGCTTGGTCTCGGGGGGAAACACCGGGGAGCTGTTTTTT; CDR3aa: CASSLVSGGNTGELFF
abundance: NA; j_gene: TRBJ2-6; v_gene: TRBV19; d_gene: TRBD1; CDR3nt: TGTGCCAGTAGCAGACAGGGTTCTGGGGCCAACGTCCTGACTTTC; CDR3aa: CASSRQGSGANVLTF
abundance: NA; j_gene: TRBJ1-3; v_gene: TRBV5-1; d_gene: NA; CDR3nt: TGCGCCAGCAGCCTATGGACGGGGGTCTCTGGAAACACCATATATTTT; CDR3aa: CASSLWTGVSGNTIYF
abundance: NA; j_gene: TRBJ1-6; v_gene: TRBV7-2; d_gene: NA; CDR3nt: TGTGCCAGCAGCTTAGCTTCGGGCAGGAGGAATTCACCCCTCCACTTT; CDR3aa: CASSLASGRRNSPLHF
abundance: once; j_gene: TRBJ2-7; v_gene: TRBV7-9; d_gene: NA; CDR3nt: TGTGCCAGCACCCGAGATTGGTGGCAGTACTTC; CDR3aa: CASTRDWWQYF
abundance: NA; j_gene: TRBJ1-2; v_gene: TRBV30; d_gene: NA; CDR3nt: TGTGCCTGGAGTGAAGAGGGTACGATCTATGGCTACACCTTC; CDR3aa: CAWSEEGTIYGYTF
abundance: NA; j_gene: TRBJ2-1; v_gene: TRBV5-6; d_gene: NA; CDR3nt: TGTGCCAGCAGCTGGGGGCGGGGGCGTCGGGCCCCCTACAATGAGCAGTTCTTC; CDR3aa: CASSWGRGRRAPYNEQFF
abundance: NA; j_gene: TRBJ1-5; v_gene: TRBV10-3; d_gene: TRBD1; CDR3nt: TGTGCCATCAGCCGGACAGGGTCCAATCAGCCCCAGCATTTT; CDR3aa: CAISRTGSNQPQHF
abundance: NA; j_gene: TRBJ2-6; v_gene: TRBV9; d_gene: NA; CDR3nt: TGTGCCAGCAGCGCGGAGGGGCTTTCTGGGGCCAACGTCCTGACTTTC; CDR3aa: CASSAEGLSGANVLTF
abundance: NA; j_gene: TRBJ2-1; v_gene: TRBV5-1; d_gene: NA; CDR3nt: TGCGCCAGCAGCTTGTACCTAACCAATGAGCAGTTCTTC; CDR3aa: CASSLYLTNEQFF